This T cell receptor beta chain is drawn from a study of vaccination effects on CD4 cells after COVID-19. About the study: It was a median of 72 days after the second dose that post-vaccine samples were obtained.

J gave up 7 bases and V 6 bases, and 7 bases lay outside the gene matches. The CDR3 has 13 amino acids. A word on this clone: Antigen unknown.

Sequencing was performed with immunoSEQ multiplex PCR; in TCRdb, only in-frame clones are kept and a portion is missing. The sample gives 30,000 to 40,000 clones, 70% to 85% of which show up once; roughly 2% is in the top ten. In the ViraFEST assay, antigen-specific CD4+ clonotypes were identified by expansion after peptide-pool stimulation. After roughly 10 days in culture, the CD4+ T cells were isolated. The vaccine given was either BNT162b2 or mRNA-1273, in two doses. Absence of prior SARS-CoV-2 infection characterized the vaccine recipients, who showed negative nucleocapsid antibodies. It was with about 10 IU/ml IL-2 and about 9.2 ug/ml peptides that a few million PBMC per well were cultured.

The starting material was CD4+ T cells from PBMCs cultured with HCoV-NL63 spike peptides, obtained after COVID-19 vaccination. The chain couples TRBV12-3 or TRBV12-4 to TRBJ1-1, with 8 bases lining up with TRBD1. This receptor was identified in a human donor who received a COVID-19 vaccine. Some clones in this sample may be carry-over from other donors' samples. The CDR3 DNA reads TGTGCCAGCAGCGGACAGGGACCCGTTGAAGCTTTCTTT. Residues: CASSGQGPVEAFF.